Described below is a single T cell receptor (beta chain) sequence and its context. Different DNA sequences within this sample yield the same CDR3. Methods used by the authors: Using reference gene primer amplification, nucleated cell counts were estimated. Clones were read by immunoSEQ multiplex PCR, and TCRdb kept only the in-frame ones, dropping some. From that table come the V and J calls and clone size; the DNA was used to work out D and trimming. The sample contains 450,000 to 500,000 clones, approximately 85% of which appear only once. These data belong to a study of blood T cell repertoires in COVID-19. At the level of the study: There were acute and convalescent COVID-19 samples, and they came from the United States, Italy and Spain. PBMCs, B-cell-depleted T cells, or T cells provided the cDNA or gDNA that made up the material.

The CDR3 length is 14 residues. CDR1 SGHDT and CDR2 YYEEEE come from the germline V gene. V trimming: 0 bases; J trimming: 5 bases; junction bases outside the gene matches: 1. Sequencing used peripheral blood. The J gene is TRBJ2-2, the V gene TRBV5-6; 7 nucleotides match TRBD2. The clonotype comes from a human donor in a cohort sampled during active COVID-19. CDR3 in amino acids: CASSLAGGTGELFF. As DNA, the CDR3 is TGTGCCAGCAGCTTGGCGGGAGGTACCGGGGAGCTGTTTTTT.